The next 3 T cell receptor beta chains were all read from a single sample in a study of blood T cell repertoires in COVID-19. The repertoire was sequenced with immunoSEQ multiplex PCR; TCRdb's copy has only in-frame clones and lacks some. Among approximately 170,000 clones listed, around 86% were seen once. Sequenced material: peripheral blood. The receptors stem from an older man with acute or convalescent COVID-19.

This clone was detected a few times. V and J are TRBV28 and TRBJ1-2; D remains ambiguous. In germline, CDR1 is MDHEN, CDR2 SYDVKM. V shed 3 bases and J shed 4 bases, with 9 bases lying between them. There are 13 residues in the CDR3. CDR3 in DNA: TGTGCCAGCAGTTTGGCGGAAGGCTATGGCTACACCTTC. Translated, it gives CASSLAEGYGYTF.

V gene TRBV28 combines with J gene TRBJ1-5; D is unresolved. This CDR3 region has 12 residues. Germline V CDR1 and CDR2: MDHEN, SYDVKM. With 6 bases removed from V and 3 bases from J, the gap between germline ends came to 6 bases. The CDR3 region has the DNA TGTGCCAGCAGCCTAATCAATCAGCCCCAGCATTTT. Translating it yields CASSLINQPQHF. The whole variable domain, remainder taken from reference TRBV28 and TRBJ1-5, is DVKVTQSSRYLVKRTGEKVFLECVQDMDHENMFWYRQDPGLGLRLIYFSYDVKMKEKGDIPEGYSVSREKKERFSLILESASTNQTSMYLCASSLINQPQHFGDGTRLSIL.

The CDR3 sequence is CASSPYKGRTSGSFTGELFF. Written as DNA, the CDR3 is TGTGCCAGCAGTCCGTACAAGGGCCGCACTAGCGGGAGTTTCACCGGGGAGCTGTTTTTT. The chain is built from TRBV28 and TRBJ2-2; TRBD2 matches at 11 bases. The CDR3 totals 20 residues. CDR1 MDHEN and CDR2 SYDVKM come from the germline V gene. The junction had 18 bases not matched to a gene; V was cut back by 5 bases and J by 4 bases. The whole variable domain, filled in from reference TRBV28 and TRBJ2-2, reads DVKVTQSSRYLVKRTGEKVFLECVQDMDHENMFWYRQDPGLGLRLIYFSYDVKMKEKGDIPEGYSVSREKKERFSLILESASTNQTSMYLCASSPYKGRTSGSFTGELFFGEGSRLTVL.